The following is a T cell receptor (beta chain) sequence with its context. This sample is part of a study of shared clonotypes between healthy human individuals. Generated by immunoSEQ multiplex PCR, the TCRdb table keeps only in-frame clones and is missing some. This table has around 700,000 clones, 55% to 75% appearing once. Germline V gene sequence: CDR1 SNHLY, CDR2 FYNNEI. This CDR3 spans 15 amino acids. Deletions cut 2 bases from V and 1 base from J, with 8 bases between. The TCR was taken from a woman in her 30s in good health. V gene TRBV2 combines with J gene TRBJ2-2; D is undetermined. The sequenced material came from memory CD4+ T cells sorted from blood. The subset is: CD45RA-negative fraction. CDR3 bases: TGTGCCAGCAGTGAAACATCATTGAACACCGGGGAGCTGTTTTTT. This translates into CASSETSLNTGELFF.